This record covers a single T cell receptor (beta chain). As yet, its antigen is unknown. The germline CDR1 and CDR2 sequences are SNHLY and FYNNEI. The CDR3 is 13 residues long. V lost 4 bases, J lost 8 bases, and 14 bases lay in between. This sample is part of a study of T cells in Graves' hyperthyroidism and ophthalmopathy. The wider study: Blood was drawn when the patient was first diagnosed and still untreated.

The study's findings and limits: Among clonotypes expanded in thyroid above 0.001, most were also found in blood. Ophthalmopathy onset followed model prediction by a median approximately six months.

TCR beta CDR3 sequences were amplified from RNA transcripts. The HTBI primer set was used in a first-round RT-PCR of the TCR CDR3. A single record per CDR3 protein comes from TCRdb applying MiXCR to the multiplex PCR reads. Of about 380,000 distinct CDR3 sequences in the sample, roughly 13% were seen once. The source material was blood. The rearrangement joins TRBV2 to TRBJ2-5, with D possibly TRBD1 on 5 matching bases. The TCR originated in a woman aged 55-69 years with Graves' hyperthyroidism. DNA for the CDR3: TGTGCCAGCAGTGCGGATGGAAGGGGAACCCAGTACTTC. It codes for CASSADGRGTQYF.